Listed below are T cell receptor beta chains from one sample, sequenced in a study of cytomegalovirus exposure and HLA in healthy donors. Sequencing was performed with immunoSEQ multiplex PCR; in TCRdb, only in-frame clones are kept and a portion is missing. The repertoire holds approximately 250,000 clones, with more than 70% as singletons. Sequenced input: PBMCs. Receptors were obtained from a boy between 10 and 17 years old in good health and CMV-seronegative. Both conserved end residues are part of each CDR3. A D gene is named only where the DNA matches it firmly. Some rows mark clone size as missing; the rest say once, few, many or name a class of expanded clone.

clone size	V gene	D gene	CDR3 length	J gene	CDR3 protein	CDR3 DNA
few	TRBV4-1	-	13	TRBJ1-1	CASSPKGNREAFF	TGCGCCAGCAGCCCTAAGGGGAATCGTGAAGCTTTCTTT
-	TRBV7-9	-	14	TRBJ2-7	CASSLGGRVYEQYF	TGTGCCAGCAGCTTAGGGGGGCGCGTCTACGAGCAGTACTTC
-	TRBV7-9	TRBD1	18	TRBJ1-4	CASSPQTYARQGDEKLFF	TGTGCCAGCAGCCCACAAACTTATGCGAGACAGGGAGACGAAAAACTGTTTTTT
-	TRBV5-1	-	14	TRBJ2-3	CASSFDSRTDTQYF	TGCGCCAGCAGCTTTGACAGTCGCACAGATACGCAGTATTTT
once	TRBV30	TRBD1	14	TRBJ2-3	CAWVRDRPTDTQYF	TGTGCCTGGGTCCGGGACAGGCCCACAGATACGCAGTATTTT
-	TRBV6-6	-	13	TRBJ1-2	CASSYSRRDGYTF	TGTGCCAGCAGTTACTCCCGCAGGGATGGCTACACCTTC
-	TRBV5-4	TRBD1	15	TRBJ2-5	CASSRDRGRQETQYF	TGTGCCAGCAGCAGGGACAGGGGCCGACAAGAGACCCAGTACTTC
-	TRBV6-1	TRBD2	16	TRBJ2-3	CASSGLAGTTADTQYF	TGTGCCAGCAGTGGGCTAGCGGGCACCACAGCAGATACGCAGTATTTT
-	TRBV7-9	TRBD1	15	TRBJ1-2	CSSSLGQPANYGYTF	TGTTCCAGCAGCTTGGGACAGCCAGCTAACTATGGCTACACCTTC
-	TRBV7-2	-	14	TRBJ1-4	CASSLDGRYEKLFF	TGTGCCAGCAGCTTAGATGGGCGCTACGAAAAACTGTTTTTT
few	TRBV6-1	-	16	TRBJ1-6	CASSEDLASFNSPLHF	TGTGCCAGCAGTGAAGACCTGGCCTCTTTTAATTCACCCCTCCACTTT
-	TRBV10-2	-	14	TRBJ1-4	CASRSGGGNEKLFF	TGCGCCAGCAGGTCGGGTGGTGGAAATGAAAAACTGTTTTTT